The entry below describes one TCR beta chain. The CDR3 has 14 amino acids. Per the germline V gene, CDR1 is LGHNA and CDR2 is YNFKEQ. Trimming shortened V by 3 bases and J by 8 bases, and 16 bases separated the two germline ends. This sample stems from a study of PD-1 blockade in classical Hodgkin lymphoma. Libraries were prepared by immunoSEQ multiplex PCR; TCRdb keeps only in-frame clonotypes and omits some of them. The sample holds about 12,000 clones; roughly three quarters are singletons and the top ten take 1.6%. After autologous stem cell transplantation all patients relapsed, and prior brentuximab vedotin exposure differed between cohorts. Magnetic depletion of unwanted cells isolated CD4+ T cells from thawed PBMCs.

Sequenced here: CD4+ T cells from blood, sampled at baseline. The chain recombines TRBV4-2 with TRBJ1-2, with D possibly being TRBD1 (5 bases). The clonotype originates from a human donor with classical Hodgkin lymphoma. The CDR3 sequence: CASSQAAGRLGYTF. The CDR3 coding sequence is TGTGCCAGCAGCCAGGCCGCGGGGCGGTTGGGCTACACCTTC.